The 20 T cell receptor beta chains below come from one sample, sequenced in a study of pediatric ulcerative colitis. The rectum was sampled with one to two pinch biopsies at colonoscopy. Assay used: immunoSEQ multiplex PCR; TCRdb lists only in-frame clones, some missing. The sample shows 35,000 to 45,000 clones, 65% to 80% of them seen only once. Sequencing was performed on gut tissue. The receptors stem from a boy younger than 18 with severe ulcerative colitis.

The chain's CDR3 is CASSYSYGSYEQYF. The CDR3 DNA follows: TGTGCCAGCAGTTACTCGTACGGCTCCTACGAGCAGTACTTC. The rearrangement links TRBV6-6 to TRBJ2-7; D remains unclear. Germline loops: CDR1 MNHNY, CDR2 SVGAGI (reference sequence). This CDR3 comprises 14 residues. Trimming pared 0 bases from V and 0 bases from J, leaving 6 bases between.

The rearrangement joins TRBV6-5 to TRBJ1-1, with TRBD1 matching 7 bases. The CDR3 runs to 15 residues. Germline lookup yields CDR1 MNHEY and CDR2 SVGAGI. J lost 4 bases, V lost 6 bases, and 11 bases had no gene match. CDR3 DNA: TGTGCCAGCAGCCCTCCCGGCAGGGGGGGCACTGAAGCTTTCTTT. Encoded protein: CASSPPGRGGTEAFF.

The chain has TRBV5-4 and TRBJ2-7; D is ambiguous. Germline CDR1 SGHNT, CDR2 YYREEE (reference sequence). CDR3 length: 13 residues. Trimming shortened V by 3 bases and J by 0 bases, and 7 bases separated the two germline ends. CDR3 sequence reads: CASSSRGSYEQYF. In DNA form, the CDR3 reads TGTGCCAGCAGCTCCCGCGGCTCCTACGAGCAGTACTTC.

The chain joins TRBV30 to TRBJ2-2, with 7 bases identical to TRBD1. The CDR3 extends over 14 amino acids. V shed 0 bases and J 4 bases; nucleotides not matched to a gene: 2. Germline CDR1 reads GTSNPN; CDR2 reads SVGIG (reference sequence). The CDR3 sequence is CAWSVQGRTGELFF. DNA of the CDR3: TGTGCCTGGAGTGTACAGGGGCGCACCGGGGAGCTGTTTTTT.

CDR3 sequence (DNA): TGTGCCAGCAGCTTAGAAGTAGGTGTCAACTCCGAGCAGTACTTC. This translates into CASSLEVGVNSEQYF. The chain couples TRBV7-6 to TRBJ2-7, with D uncertain. The CDR3 extends over 15 amino acids. The ends were cut back, 1 base at V and 6 bases at J, with 16 bases in the middle. The germline gives CDR1 SGHVS, CDR2 FNYEAQ.

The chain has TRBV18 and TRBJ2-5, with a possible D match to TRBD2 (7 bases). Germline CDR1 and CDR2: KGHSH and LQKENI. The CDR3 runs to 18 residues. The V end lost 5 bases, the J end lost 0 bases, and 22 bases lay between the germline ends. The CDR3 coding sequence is TGTGCCAGCTCAAATCAGCTGAAGCGGGACACCCACCAAGAGACCCAGTACTTC. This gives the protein CASSNQLKRDTHQETQYF.

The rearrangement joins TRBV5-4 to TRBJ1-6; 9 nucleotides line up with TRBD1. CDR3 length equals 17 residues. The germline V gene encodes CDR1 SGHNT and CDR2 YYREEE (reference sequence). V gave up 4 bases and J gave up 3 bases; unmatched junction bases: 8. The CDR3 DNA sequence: TGTGCCAGCAGCGGGAACAGGGGGCGAAACTATAATTCACCCCTCCACTTT. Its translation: CASSGNRGRNYNSPLHF.

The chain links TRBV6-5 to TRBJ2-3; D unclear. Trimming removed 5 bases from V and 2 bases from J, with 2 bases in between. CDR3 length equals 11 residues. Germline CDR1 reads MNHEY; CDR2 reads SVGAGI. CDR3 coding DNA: TGTGCCAGCAGTCACACAGATACGCAGTATTTT. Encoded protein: CASSHTDTQYF.

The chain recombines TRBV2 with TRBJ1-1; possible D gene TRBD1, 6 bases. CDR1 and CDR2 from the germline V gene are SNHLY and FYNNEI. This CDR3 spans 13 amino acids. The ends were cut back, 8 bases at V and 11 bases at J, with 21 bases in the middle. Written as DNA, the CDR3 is TGTGCCAGCGGTGGACAGAAACCCGGAGGGGCTTTCTTT. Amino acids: CASGGQKPGGAFF.

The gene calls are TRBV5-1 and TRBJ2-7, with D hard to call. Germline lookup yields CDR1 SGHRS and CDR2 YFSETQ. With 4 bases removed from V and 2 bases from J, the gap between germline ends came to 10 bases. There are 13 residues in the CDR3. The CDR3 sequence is CASSPDPPYEQYF. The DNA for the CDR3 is TGCGCCAGCAGCCCCGATCCCCCCTACGAGCAGTACTTC.

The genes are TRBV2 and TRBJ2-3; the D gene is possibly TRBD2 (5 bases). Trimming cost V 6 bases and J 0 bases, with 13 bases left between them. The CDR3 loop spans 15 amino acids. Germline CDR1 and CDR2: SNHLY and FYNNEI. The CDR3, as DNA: TGTGCCAGCAGGGTTGCGGGTTTTAGCACAGATACGCAGTATTTT. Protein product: CASRVAGFSTDTQYF.

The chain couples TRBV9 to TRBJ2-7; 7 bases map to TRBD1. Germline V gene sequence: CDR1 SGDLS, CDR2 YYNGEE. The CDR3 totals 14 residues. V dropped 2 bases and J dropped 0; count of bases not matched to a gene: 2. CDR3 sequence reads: CASSVTGVSYEQYF. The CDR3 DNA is TGTGCCAGCAGCGTCACAGGGGTCTCCTACGAGCAGTACTTC. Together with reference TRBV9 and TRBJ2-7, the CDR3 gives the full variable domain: DSGVTQTPKHLITATGQRVTLRCSPRSGDLSVYWYQQSLDQGLQFLIQYYNGEERAKGNILERFSAQQFPDLHSELNLSSLELGDSALYFCASSVTGVSYEQYFGPGTRLTVT.

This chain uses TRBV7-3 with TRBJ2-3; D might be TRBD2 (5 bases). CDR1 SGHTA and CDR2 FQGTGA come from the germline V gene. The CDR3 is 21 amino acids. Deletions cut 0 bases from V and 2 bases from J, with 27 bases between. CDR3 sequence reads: CASSLTSGGLVGSRFTDTQYF. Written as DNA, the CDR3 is TGTGCCAGCAGCTTAACGAGTGGAGGCCTAGTGGGCAGTCGGTTCACAGATACGCAGTATTTT.

The CDR3 region is CASSEAGKRQETQYF. The CDR3 bases are TGTGCCAGCAGTGAAGCTGGGAAGCGACAAGAGACCCAGTACTTC. The chain carries TRBV2 and TRBJ2-5; no definite D call. The CDR3 totals 15 residues. Germline V gene sequence: CDR1 SNHLY, CDR2 FYNNEI. V shed 0 bases and J shed 2 bases, with 10 bases lying between them.

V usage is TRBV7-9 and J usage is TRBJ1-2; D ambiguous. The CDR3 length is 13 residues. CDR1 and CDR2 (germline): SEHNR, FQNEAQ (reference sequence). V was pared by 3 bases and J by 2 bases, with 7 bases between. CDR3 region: CASSFAVNYGYTF. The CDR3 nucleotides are TGTGCCAGCAGCTTCGCAGTAAACTATGGCTACACCTTC.

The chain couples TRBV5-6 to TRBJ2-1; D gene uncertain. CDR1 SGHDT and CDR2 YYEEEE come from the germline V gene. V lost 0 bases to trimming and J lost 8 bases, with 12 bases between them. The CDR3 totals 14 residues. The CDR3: CASSLGGSSHEQFF. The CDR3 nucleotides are TGTGCCAGCAGCTTGGGTGGTAGCTCCCATGAGCAGTTCTTC.

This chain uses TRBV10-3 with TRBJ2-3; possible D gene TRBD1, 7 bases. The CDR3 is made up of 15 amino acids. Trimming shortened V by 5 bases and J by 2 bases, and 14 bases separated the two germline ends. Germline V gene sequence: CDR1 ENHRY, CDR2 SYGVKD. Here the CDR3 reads CAISRGTEFTDTQYF. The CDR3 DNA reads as TGTGCCATCAGTCGCGGGACAGAGTTCACAGATACGCAGTATTTT.

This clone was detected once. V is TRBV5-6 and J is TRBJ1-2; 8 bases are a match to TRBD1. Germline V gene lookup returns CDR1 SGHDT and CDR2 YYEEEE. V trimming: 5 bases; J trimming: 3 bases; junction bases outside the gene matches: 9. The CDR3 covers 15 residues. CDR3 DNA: TGTGCCAGCAGTAGACAGGGGTTTGGAGACTATGGCTACACCTTC. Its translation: CASSRQGFGDYGYTF.

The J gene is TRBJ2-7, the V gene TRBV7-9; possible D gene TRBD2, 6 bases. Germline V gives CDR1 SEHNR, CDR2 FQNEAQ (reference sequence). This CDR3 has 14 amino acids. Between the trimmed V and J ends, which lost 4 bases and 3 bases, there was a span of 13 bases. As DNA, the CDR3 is TGTGCCAGCAGCTCCACCGGGACTCGCTACGAGCAGTACTTC. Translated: CASSSTGTRYEQYF.

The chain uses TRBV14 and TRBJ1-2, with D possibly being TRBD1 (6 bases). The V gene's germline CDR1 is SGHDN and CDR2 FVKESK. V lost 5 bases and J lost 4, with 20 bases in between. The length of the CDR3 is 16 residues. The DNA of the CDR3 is TGTGCCAGCAGCGGAACCCCAGGGGAGGGAGGCTATGGCTACACCTTC. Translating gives CASSGTPGEGGYGYTF. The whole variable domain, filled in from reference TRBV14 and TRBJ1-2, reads EAGVTQFPSHSVIEKGQTVTLRCDPISGHDNLYWYRRVMGKEIKFLLHFVKESKQDESGMPNNRFLAERTGGTYSTLKVQPAELEDSGVYFCASSGTPGEGGYGYTFGSGTRLTVV.